The 16 T cell receptor beta chains below all came from one sample that was sequenced in a study of radiotherapy plus CTLA-4 blockade in lung cancer. Profiled with immunoSEQ multiplex PCR; TCRdb holds only in-frame clones, not every one. The table has 120,000 or so clones, about 83% seen once. This material consisted of peripheral blood, taken from a patient treated with radiotherapy plus ipilimumab. These receptors were obtained from a human donor with non-small cell lung cancer who had a partial response to radiotherapy plus ipilimumab.

The genes are TRBV5-6 and TRBJ2-7; 8 bases agree with TRBD1. The CDR3 has 16 residues. Germline-derived CDR1 and CDR2 are SGHDT and YYEEEE. The V segment lost 4 bases and the J segment 4 bases; nucleotides outside the gene matches: 13. CDR3 in amino acids: CASSPYRQGYGYEQYF. In DNA form, the CDR3 reads TGTGCCAGCAGCCCCTACAGACAGGGGTACGGTTACGAGCAGTACTTC.

The rearrangement links TRBV5-1 to TRBJ2-3; D possibly corresponds to TRBD1 (6 bases). The CDR3 sequence is 14 residues long. V lost 3 bases and J 1 base, leaving 9 bases between the germline ends. Germline CDR1 and CDR2: SGHRS and YFSETQ. DNA for the CDR3: TGCGCCAGCAGCTCAAGACAGGGCACAGATACGCAGTATTTT. Its protein is CASSSRQGTDTQYF.

V usage is TRBV18 and J usage is TRBJ2-1, with D tentatively TRBD1 (5 bases). The CDR3 loop spans 14 amino acids. CDR1 is KGHSH and CDR2 is LQKENI in the germline V gene. With 6 bases removed from V and 5 bases from J, the gap between germline ends came to 14 bases. Here the CDR3 reads CASSLGQRNNEQFF. The DNA for the CDR3 is TGTGCCAGCTCTCTAGGACAACGTAACAATGAGCAGTTCTTC.

Worth noting for this clone: Other DNA sequences within the sample encode an identical CDR3. The J gene is TRBJ2-2, the V gene TRBV7-8; D remains ambiguous. The CDR3 is 15 residues long. CDR1 is SGHVS, CDR2 FQNEAQ, per germline. Trimming took 3 bases from V and 0 from J, leaving 8 bases between them. CDR3 in DNA: TGTGCCAGCAGCTTTGGCGGATCGAACACCGGGGAGCTGTTTTTT. Translating gives CASSFGGSNTGELFF.

The chain recombines TRBV19 with TRBJ2-6; 8 bases are a match to TRBD1. The V segment lost 1 base and the J segment 0 bases; nucleotides outside the gene matches: 2. The CDR3 totals 17 residues. Germline CDR1 and CDR2: LNHDA and SQIVND (reference sequence). DNA for the CDR3: TGTGCCAGTAGTATAGCAGGGGGCAGCTCTGGGGCCAACGTCCTGACTTTC. It codes for CASSIAGGSSGANVLTF.

V is TRBV5-6 and J is TRBJ1-5; D remains ambiguous. CDR1 SGHDT and CDR2 YYEEEE come from the germline V gene. The germline V and J ends were trimmed by 2 bases and 4 bases, with 13 bases remaining between them. The CDR3 extends over 15 amino acids. The CDR3 DNA follows: TGTGCCAGCAGCTTCAGACAATCCGCGAATCAGCCCCAGCATTTT. Its translation is CASSFRQSANQPQHF.

The chain links TRBV19 to TRBJ1-2, with a weak D call TRBD1 (6 bases). CDR1 is LNHDA, CDR2 SQIVND, per germline (reference sequence). Trimming removed 6 bases at V and 8 bases at J, with 13 bases between. This CDR3 contains 12 residues. CDR3 in amino acids: CASRAGAEGYTF. CDR3 sequence (DNA): TGTGCCAGTAGGGCAGGGGCGGAGGGCTACACCTTC.

The chain is built from TRBV4-3 and TRBJ2-1, with 7 bases aligning to TRBD1. V shed 5 bases and J 6 bases; nucleotides not matched to a gene: 1. The germline V gene encodes CDR1 LGHNA and CDR2 YSLEER. The CDR3 covers 12 residues. CDR3 loop: CASSYRGNEQFF. In DNA, the CDR3 is TGCGCCAGCAGCTACAGGGGCAATGAGCAGTTCTTC.

The J gene is TRBJ2-1, the V gene TRBV27, with 7 bases fitting TRBD1. Germline V lookup: CDR1 MNHEY, CDR2 SMNVEV (reference sequence). This CDR3 comprises 13 residues. V shed 5 bases, J shed 15 bases, and the junction held 13 bases outside the gene matches. CDR3 sequence reads: CASSAPPGGSWFF. The CDR3 region has the DNA TGTGCCAGCAGTGCCCCCCCAGGGGGAAGTTGGTTCTTC.

The rearrangement joins TRBV9 to TRBJ1-4, with D maybe TRBD1 (6 bases). Germline V gives CDR1 SGDLS, CDR2 YYNGEE. V was trimmed by 4 bases and J by 2 bases, leaving 12 bases between them. The CDR3 is 15 amino acids. This CDR3 reads CASSPGVATNEKLFF. DNA for the CDR3: TGTGCCAGCAGCCCAGGGGTTGCGACTAATGAAAAACTGTTTTTT.

The table lists this clone with a count of one. The CDR3 sequence is CASSLQGREKLFF. CDR3 nucleotide sequence: TGTGCCAGCAGCTTGCAGGGGCGGGAAAAACTGTTTTTT. V usage is TRBV5-4 and J usage is TRBJ1-4, with D possibly being TRBD1 (6 bases). The V gene's germline CDR1 is SGHNT and CDR2 YYREEE (reference sequence). V shed 1 base and J shed 8 bases, with 9 bases lying between them. CDR3 length: 13 residues.

The chain couples TRBV28 to TRBJ1-2; D ambiguous. The CDR3 extends over 13 amino acids. Trimming stripped 7 bases from V and 8 bases from J, with 17 bases between. The germline gives CDR1 MDHEN, CDR2 SYDVKM. The CDR3 DNA is TGTGCCAGCACCCTAGTATCCGGGTACGGCTACACCTTC. Protein product: CASTLVSGYGYTF.

V gene TRBV5-4 combines with J gene TRBJ2-1; tentatively, D is TRBD2 (6 bases). V dropped 0 bases and J dropped 4 bases, with 14 bases sitting between them. This CDR3 is built from 16 residues. From germline, CDR1 is SGHNT and CDR2 YYREEE (reference sequence). CDR3 DNA: TGTGCCAGCAGCTTGGGTTCGGGAGAACGTTACAATGAGCAGTTCTTC. Translation gives CASSLGSGERYNEQFF. Looking up the rest from reference TRBV5-4 and TRBJ2-1 gives the full variable domain: ETGVTQSPTHLIKTRGQQVTLRCSSQSGHNTVSWYQQALGQGPQFIFQYYREEENGRGNFPPRFSGLQFPNYSSELNVNALELDDSALYLCASSLGSGERYNEQFFGPGTRLTVL.

The V gene is TRBV4-2, the J gene TRBJ2-1; 7 bases fit TRBD1. The CDR3 is 15 amino acids. CDR1 is LGHNA, CDR2 YNFKEQ, per germline. V was clipped by 0 bases and J by 9 bases; unmatched bases: 8. CDR3 residues: CASSQDLRGHGEQFF. The CDR3 bases are TGTGCCAGCAGCCAAGACCTAAGGGGGCACGGTGAGCAGTTCTTC.

The chain uses TRBV18 and TRBJ1-5, with D possibly matching TRBD1 (5 bases). This CDR3 is built from 15 residues. The ends were cut back, 5 bases at V and 2 bases at J, with 13 bases in the middle. Germline lookup yields CDR1 KGHSH and CDR2 LQKENI. This CDR3 is CASSATVDRNQPQHF. The CDR3 coding sequence is TGTGCCAGCTCAGCGACAGTGGACCGCAATCAGCCCCAGCATTTT.

V is TRBV7-2 and J is TRBJ2-7, with TRBD2 identical over 10 bases. CDR3 length: 14 amino acids. Trimming at V came to 5 bases and at J to 2 bases, leaving 3 bases not matched to a gene. CDR1 is SGHTA and CDR2 is FQGNSA in the germline V gene. In nucleotides, the CDR3 is TGTGCCAGCAGCATGAGCGGGAGGGCCTACGAGCAGTACTTC. The encoded protein is CASSMSGRAYEQYF.